This T cell receptor (beta chain) was obtained from a study of cytomegalovirus exposure and HLA in healthy donors. Study findings and constraints: It has been reported that TCR beta sequences accurately predicted the HLA-A and HLA-B alleles of most subjects. The authors later found most CMV-associated TCR beta chains appeared HLA-restricted.

The PCR ran on 60 Vbeta and 13 Jbeta primers. Authors' data handling: Later reanalysis found 70 million to 95 million unique TCR beta chains, about 11 million of them shared. Some clones are missing from TCRdb's copy, which holds only in-frame ones; the method was immunoSEQ multiplex PCR. The D gene and trimming were derived from the DNA, and the V and J assignments and clone size from that table. The data show approximately 170,000 clones, around 72% seen once. On this clone itself: Its antigen is not known.

The clonotype comes from a woman between 35 and 50 years old in good health and CMV-seropositive. Sequencing input: PBMCs.

CDR3 region: CASSPRLAGGQETQYF. CDR3 coding DNA: TGCGCCAGCAGCCCTAGACTAGCGGGGGGCCAAGAGACCCAGTACTTC. V and J are TRBV5-1 and TRBJ2-5; 13 bases are a match to TRBD2. Germline V gene sequence: CDR1 SGHRS, CDR2 YFSETQ. V was clipped by 4 bases and J by 1 base; unmatched bases: 4. This CDR3 contains 16 residues.